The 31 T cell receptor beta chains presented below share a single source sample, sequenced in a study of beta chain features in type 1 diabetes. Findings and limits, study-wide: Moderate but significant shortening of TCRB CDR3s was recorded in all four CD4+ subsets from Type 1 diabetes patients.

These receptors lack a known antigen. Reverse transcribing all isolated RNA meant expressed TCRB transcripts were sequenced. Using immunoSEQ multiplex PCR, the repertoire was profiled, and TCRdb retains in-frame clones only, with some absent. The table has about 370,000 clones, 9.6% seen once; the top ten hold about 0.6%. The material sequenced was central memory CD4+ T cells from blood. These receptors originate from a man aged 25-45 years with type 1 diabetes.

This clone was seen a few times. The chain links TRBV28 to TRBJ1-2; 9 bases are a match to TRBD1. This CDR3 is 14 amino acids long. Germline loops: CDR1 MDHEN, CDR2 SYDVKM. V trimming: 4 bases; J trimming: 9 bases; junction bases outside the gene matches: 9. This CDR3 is CASSSTGGLMSYTF. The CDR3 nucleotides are TGTGCCAGCAGTTCGACAGGGGGTTTAATGAGCTACACCTTC.

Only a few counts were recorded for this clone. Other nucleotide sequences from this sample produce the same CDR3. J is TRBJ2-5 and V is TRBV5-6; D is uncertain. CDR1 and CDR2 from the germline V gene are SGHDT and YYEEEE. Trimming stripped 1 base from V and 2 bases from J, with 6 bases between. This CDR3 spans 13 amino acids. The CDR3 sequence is CASSLWDQETQYF. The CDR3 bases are TGTGCCAGCAGCTTGTGGGATCAAGAGACCCAGTACTTC.

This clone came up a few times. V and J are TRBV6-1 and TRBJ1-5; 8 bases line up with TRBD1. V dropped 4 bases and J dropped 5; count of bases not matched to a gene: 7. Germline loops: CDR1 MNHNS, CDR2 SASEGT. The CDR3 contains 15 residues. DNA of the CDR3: TGTGCCAGCAGTGGTGGACAGGGTGTTCATCAGCCCCAGCATTTT. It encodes CASSGGQGVHQPQHF.

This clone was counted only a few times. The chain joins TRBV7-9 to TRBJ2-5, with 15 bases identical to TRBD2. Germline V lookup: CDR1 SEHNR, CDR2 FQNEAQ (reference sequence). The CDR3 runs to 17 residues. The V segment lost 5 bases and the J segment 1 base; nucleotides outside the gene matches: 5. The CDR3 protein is CASSPGLAGGVQETQYF. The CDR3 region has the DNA TGTGCCAGCAGCCCGGGACTAGCGGGAGGAGTCCAAGAGACCCAGTACTTC.

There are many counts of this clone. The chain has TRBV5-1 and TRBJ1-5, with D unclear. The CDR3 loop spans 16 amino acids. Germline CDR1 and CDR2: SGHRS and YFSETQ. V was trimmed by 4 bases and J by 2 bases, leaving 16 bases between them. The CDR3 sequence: CASSPSPGSGNQPQHF. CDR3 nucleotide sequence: TGCGCCAGCAGCCCCTCGCCGGGGTCGGGCAATCAGCCCCAGCATTTT. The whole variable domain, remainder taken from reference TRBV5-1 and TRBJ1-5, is KAGVTQTPRYLIKTRGQQVTLSCSPISGHRSVSWYQQTPGQGLQFLFEYFSETQRNKGNFPGRFSGRQFSNSRSEMNVSTLELGDSALYLCASSPSPGSGNQPQHFGDGTRLSIL.

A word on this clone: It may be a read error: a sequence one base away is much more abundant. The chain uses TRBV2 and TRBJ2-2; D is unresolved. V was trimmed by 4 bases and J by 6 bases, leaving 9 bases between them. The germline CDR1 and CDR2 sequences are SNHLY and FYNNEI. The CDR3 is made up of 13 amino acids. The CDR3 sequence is CASSVLVAGELFF. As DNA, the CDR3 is TGTGCCAGCAGTGTTTTAGTGGCCGGGGAGCTGTTTTTT.

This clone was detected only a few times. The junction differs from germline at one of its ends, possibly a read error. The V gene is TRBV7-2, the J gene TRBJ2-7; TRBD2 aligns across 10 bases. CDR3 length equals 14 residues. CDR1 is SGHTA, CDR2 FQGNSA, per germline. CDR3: CASSLAGVRYEQYF. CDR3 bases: TGTGCCAGCAGCCTAGCGGGAGTACGATACGAGCAGTACTTC.

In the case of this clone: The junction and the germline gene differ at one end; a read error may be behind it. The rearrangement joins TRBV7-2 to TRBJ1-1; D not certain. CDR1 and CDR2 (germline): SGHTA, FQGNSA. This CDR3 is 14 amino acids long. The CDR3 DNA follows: TGCGCCAGCAGCCAAGTTAGCTTGAACACTGAAGCTTTCTTT. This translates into CASSQVSLNTEAFF.

CDR3 DNA sequence: TGCGCCAGCAGCCAAGATCACGGGAAAGAGGAGACCCAGTACTTC. Translation: CASSQDHGKEETQYF. The rearrangement links TRBV4-1 to TRBJ2-5, with D possibly matching TRBD2 (5 bases). The CDR3 is 15 residues long. Germline loops: CDR1 MGHRA, CDR2 YSYEKL. With 0 bases removed from V and 5 bases from J, the gap between germline ends came to 13 bases.

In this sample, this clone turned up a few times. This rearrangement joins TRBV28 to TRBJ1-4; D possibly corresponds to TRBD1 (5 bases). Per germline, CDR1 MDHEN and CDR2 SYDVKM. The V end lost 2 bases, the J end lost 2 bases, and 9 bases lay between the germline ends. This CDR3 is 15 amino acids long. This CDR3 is CASSLQGRTNEKLFF. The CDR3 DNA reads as TGTGCCAGCAGTTTACAGGGACGTACTAATGAAAAACTGTTTTTT.

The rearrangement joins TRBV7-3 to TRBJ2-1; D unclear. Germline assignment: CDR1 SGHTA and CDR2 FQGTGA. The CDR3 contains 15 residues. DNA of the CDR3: TGTGCAAGTCGCCAATCCTTCCTCCGCTACAATGAGCAGTTCTTC. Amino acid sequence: CASRQSFLRYNEQFF. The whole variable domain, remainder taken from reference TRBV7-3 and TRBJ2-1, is GAGVSQTPSNKVTEKGKYVELRCDPISGHTALYWYRQSLGQGPEFLIYFQGTGAADDSGLPNDRFFAVRPEGSVSTLKIQRTERGDSAVYLCASRQSFLRYNEQFFGPGTRLTVL.

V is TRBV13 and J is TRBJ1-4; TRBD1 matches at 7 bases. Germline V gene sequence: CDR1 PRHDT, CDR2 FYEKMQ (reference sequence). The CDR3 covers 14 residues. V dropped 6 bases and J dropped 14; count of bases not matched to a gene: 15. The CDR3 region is CASRSRQQGGGLFF. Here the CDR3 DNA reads TGTGCCAGCAGAAGCCGACAGCAAGGGGGCGGTCTGTTTTTT.

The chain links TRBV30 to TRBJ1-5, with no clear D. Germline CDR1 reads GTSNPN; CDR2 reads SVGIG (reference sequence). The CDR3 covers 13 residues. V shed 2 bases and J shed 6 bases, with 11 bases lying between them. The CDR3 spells CAWSLTPSQPQHF. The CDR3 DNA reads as TGTGCCTGGAGTCTTACCCCGAGTCAGCCCCAGCATTTT. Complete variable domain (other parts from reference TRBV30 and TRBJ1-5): SQTIHQWPATLVQPVGSPLSLECTVEGTSNPNLYWYRQAAGRGLQLLFYSVGIGQISSEVPQNLSASRPQDRQFILSSKKLLLSDSGFYLCAWSLTPSQPQHFGDGTRLSIL.

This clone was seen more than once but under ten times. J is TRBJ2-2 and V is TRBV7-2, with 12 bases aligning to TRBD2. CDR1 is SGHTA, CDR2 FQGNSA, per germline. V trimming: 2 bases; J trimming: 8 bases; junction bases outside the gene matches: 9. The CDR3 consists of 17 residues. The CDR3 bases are TGTGCCAGCAGCTTAAGCCGACTAGCGGGAGCATCGGGGGAGCTGTTTTTT. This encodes CASSLSRLAGASGELFF.

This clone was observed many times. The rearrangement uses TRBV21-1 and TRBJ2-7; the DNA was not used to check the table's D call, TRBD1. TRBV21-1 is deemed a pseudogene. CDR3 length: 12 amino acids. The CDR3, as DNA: TGTGCCAGCAGCACAAAGCCCCCAGGAAAGTACTTC. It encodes CASSTKPPGKYF.

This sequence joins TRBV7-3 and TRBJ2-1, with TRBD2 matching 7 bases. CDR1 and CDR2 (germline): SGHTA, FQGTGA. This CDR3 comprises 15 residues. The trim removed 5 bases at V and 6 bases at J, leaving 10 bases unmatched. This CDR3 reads CASSPSNTGGNEQFF. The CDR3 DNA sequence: TGTGCCAGCAGCCCATCAAATACGGGGGGCAATGAGCAGTTCTTC.

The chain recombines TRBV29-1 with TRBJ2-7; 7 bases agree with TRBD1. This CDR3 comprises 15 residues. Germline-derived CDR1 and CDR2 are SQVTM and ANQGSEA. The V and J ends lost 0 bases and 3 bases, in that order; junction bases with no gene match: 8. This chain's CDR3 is CSVEDNRGLIYEQYF. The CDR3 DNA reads TGCAGCGTTGAAGATAACAGGGGCTTGATCTACGAGCAGTACTTC.

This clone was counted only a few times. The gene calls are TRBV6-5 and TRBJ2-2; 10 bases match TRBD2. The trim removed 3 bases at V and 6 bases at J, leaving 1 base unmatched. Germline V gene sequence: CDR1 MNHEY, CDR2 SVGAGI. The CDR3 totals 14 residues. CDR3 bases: TGTGCCAGCAGTTATGGACTAGCGGCCGGGGAGCTGTTTTTT. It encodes CASSYGLAAGELFF.

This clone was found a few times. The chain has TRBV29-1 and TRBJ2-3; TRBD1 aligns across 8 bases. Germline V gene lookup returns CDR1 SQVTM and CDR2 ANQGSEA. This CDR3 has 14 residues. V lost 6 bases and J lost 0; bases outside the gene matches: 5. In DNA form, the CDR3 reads TGCAGCGTGGAAAGACAGGGGAGCACAGATACGCAGTATTTT. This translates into CSVERQGSTDTQYF.

CDR3 in DNA: TGTGCCAGCAGCGAGGGAGATGAAAAACTGTTTTTT. This encodes CASSEGDEKLFF. The chain uses TRBV7-6 and TRBJ1-4; D not certain. The V end was cut by 5 bases, the J end by 6 bases, with 7 bases between. There are 12 residues in the CDR3. Germline V gene lookup returns CDR1 SGHVS and CDR2 FNYEAQ.

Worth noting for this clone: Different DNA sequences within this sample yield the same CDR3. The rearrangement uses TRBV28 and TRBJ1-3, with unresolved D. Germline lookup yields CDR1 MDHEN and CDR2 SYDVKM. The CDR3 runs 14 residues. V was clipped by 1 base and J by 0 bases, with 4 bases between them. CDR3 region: CASSLYSSGNTIYF. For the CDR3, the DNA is TGTGCCAGCAGTTTATACTCCTCTGGAAACACCATATATTTT.

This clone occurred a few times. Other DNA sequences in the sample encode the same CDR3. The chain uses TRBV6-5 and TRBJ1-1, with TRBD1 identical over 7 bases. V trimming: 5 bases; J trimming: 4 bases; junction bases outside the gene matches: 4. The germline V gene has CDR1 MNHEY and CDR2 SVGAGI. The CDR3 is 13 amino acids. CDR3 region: CASSRQGATEAFF. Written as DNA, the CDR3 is TGTGCCAGCAGTCGACAGGGAGCCACTGAAGCTTTCTTT.

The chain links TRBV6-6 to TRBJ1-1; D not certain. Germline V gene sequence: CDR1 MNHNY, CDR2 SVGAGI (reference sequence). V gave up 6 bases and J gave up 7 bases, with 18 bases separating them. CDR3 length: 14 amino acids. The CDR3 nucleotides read TGTGCCAGCAGACAATCCTTAATGGCGGATGAAGCTTTCTTT. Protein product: CASRQSLMADEAFF.

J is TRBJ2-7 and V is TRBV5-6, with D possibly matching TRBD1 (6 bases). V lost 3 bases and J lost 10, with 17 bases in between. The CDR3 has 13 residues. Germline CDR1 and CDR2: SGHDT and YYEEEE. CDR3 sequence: CASSYRPTGDQYF. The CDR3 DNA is TGTGCCAGCAGCTACCGCCCGACAGGAGACCAGTACTTC.

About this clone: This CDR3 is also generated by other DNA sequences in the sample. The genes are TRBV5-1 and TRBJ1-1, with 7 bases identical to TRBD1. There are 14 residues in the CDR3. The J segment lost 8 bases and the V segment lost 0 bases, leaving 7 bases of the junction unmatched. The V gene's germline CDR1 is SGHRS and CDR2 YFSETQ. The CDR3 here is CASSLGQGVGEAFF. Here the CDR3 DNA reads TGCGCCAGCAGCTTGGGCCAGGGGGTCGGCGAAGCTTTCTTT.

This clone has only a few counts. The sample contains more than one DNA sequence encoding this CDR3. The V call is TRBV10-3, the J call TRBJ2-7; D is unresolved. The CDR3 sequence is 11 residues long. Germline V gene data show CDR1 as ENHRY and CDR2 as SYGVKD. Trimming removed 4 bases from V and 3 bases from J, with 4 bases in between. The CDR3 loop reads CAISGGYEQYF. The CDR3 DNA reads TGTGCCATCAGTGGTGGCTACGAGCAGTACTTC.

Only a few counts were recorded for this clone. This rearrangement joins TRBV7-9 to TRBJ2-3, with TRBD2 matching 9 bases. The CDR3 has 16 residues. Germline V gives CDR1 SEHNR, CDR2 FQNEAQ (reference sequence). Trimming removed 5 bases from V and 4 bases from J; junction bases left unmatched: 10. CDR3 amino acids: CASSLGVSGSSDTQYF. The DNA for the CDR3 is TGTGCCAGCAGCCTCGGTGTTAGCGGGAGCTCAGATACGCAGTATTTT.

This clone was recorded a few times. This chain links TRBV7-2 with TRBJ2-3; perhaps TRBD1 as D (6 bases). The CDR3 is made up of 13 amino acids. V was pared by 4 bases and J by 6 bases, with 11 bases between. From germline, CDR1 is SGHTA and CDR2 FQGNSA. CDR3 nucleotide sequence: TGTGCCAGCAGCTCTCACAGGGAGGATACGCAGTATTTT. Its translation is CASSSHREDTQYF.

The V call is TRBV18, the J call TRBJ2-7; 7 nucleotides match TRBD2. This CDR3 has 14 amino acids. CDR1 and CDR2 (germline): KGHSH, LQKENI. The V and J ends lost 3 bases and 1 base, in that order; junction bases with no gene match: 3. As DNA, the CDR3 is TGTGCCAGCTCACCGGGGCGGGAGTCCTACGAGCAGTACTTC. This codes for CASSPGRESYEQYF.

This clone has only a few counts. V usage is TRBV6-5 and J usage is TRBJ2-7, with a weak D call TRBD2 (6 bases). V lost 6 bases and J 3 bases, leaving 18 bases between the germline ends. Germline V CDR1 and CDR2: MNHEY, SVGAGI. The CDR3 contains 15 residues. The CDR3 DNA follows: TGTGCCAGCAGCCGGCGGGGCGGGGAGAGCTACGAGCAGTACTTC. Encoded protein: CASSRRGGESYEQYF.

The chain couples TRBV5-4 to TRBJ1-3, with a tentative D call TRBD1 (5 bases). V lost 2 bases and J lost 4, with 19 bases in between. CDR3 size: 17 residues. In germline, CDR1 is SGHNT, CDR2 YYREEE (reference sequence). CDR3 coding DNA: TGTGCCAGCAGCTTAGATCTCGTGGCAGGGCAAGGAAACACCATATATTTT. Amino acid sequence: CASSLDLVAGQGNTIYF. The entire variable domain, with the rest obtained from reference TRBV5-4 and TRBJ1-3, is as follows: ETGVTQSPTHLIKTRGQQVTLRCSSQSGHNTVSWYQQALGQGPQFIFQYYREEENGRGNFPPRFSGLQFPNYSSELNVNALELDDSALYLCASSLDLVAGQGNTIYFGEGSWLTVV.